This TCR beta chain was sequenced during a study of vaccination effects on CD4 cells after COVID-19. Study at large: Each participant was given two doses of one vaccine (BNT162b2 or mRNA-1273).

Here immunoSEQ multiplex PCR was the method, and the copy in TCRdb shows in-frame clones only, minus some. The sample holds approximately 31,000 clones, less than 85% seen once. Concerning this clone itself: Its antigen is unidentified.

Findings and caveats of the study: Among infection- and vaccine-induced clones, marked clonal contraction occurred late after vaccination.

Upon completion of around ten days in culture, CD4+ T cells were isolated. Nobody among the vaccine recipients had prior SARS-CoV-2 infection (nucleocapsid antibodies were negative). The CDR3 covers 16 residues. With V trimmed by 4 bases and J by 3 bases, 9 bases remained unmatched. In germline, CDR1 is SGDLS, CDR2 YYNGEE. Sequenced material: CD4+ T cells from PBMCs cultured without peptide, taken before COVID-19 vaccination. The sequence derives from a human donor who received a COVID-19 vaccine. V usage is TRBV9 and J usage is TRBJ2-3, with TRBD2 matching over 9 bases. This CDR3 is CASSRLAGAGTDTQYF. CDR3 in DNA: TGTGCCAGCAGCAGATTAGCGGGAGCTGGGACAGATACGCAGTATTTT.